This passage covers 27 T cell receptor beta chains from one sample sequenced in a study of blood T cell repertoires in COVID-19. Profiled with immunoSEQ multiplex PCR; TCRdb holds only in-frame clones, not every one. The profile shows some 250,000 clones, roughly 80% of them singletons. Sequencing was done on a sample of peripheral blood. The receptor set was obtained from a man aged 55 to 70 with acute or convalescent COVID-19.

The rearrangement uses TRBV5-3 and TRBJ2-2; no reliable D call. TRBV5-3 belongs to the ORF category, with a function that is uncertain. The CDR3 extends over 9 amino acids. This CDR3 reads CSPPGELFF. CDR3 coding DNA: TGTTCCCCCCCGGGGGAGCTGTTTTTT.

The CDR3 DNA reads as TGTGCCATCAGACAGACAGGGGAAAACACCGGGGAGCTGTTTTTT. As protein: CAIRQTGENTGELFF. The rearrangement uses TRBV10-3 and TRBJ2-2; the match to TRBD1 covers 8 bases. CDR1 is ENHRY and CDR2 is SYGVKD in the germline V gene. Unmatched junction bases numbered 5, after V lost 6 bases and J lost 2 bases. The CDR3 spans 15 residues.

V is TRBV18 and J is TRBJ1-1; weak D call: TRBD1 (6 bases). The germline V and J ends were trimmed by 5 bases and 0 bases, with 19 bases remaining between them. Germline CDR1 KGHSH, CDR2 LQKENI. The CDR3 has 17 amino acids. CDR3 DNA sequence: TGTGCCAGCTCATCCCAGGCCAAAACAGGGATGAACACTGAAGCTTTCTTT. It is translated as CASSSQAKTGMNTEAFF.

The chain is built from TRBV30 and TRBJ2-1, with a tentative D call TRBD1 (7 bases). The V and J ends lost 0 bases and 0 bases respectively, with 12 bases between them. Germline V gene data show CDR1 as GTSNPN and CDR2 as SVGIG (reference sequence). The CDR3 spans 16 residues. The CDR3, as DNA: TGTGCCTGGAGTGTGGAGGGGGCAGGCTCCTACAATGAGCAGTTCTTC. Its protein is CAWSVEGAGSYNEQFF.

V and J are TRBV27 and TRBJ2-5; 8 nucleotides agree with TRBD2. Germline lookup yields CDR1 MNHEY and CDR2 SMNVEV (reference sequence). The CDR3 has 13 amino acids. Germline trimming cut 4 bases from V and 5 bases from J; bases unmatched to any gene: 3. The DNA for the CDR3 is TGTGCCAGCAGTTGGCGGGGGGTTGAGACCCAGTACTTC. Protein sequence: CASSWRGVETQYF.

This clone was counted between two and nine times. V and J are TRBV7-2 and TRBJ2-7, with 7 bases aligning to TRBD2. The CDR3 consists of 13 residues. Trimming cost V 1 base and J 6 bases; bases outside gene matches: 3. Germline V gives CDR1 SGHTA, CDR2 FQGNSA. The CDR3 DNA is TGTGCCAGCAGCTTAGGGGGAGGGCCCGAGCAGTACTTC. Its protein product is CASSLGGGPEQYF.

CDR3 sequence reads: CANSDGRSSYEQYF. The CDR3 DNA is TGTGCCAACTCGGACGGGAGAAGCTCCTACGAGCAGTACTTC. The chain recombines TRBV2 with TRBJ2-7, with D perhaps TRBD2 (6 bases). Germline CDR1 is SNHLY and CDR2 is FYNNEI. Trimming pared 10 bases from V and 0 bases from J, leaving 16 bases between. The CDR3 has 14 residues.

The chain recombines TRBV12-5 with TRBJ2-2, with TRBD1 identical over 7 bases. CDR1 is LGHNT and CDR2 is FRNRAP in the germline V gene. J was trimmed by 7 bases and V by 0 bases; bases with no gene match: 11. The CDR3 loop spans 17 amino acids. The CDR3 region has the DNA TGTGCTAGTGGTTTGGTAAGGGGGCGGGCCACGGACGGGGAGCTGTTTTTT. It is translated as CASGLVRGRATDGELFF.

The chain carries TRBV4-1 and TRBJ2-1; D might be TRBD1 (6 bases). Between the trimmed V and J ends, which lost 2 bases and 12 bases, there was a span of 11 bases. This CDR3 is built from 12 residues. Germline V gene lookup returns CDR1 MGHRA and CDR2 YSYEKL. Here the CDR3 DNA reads TGCGCCAGCAGCCAAACCCCACAGGGGCAGTTCTTC. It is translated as CASSQTPQGQFF.

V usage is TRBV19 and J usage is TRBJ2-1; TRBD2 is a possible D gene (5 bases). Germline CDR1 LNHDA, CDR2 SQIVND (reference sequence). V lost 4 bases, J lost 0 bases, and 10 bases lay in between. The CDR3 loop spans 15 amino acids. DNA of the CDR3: TGTGCCAGTAGTACTGGGAGTAGCTCCTACAATGAGCAGTTCTTC. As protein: CASSTGSSSYNEQFF.

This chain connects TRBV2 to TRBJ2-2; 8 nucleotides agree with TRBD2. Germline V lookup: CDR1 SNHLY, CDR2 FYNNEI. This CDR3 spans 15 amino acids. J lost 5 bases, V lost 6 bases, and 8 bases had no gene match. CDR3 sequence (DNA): TGTGCCAGCAGGGGGCCGAGCGGGAGTACCGGGGAGCTGTTTTTT. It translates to CASRGPSGSTGELFF. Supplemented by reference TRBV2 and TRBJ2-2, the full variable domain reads EPEVTQTPSHQVTQMGQEVILRCVPISNHLYFYWYRQILGQKVEFLVSFYNNEISEKSEIFDDQFSVERPDGSNFTLKIRSTKLEDSAMYFCASRGPSGSTGELFFGEGSRLTVL.

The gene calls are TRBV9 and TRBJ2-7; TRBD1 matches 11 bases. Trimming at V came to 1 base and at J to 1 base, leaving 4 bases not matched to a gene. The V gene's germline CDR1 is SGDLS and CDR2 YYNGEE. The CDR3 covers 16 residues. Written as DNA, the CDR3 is TGTGCCAGCAGCGTATCCGGGACAGGGGGTTCCTACGAGCAGTACTTC. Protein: CASSVSGTGGSYEQYF.

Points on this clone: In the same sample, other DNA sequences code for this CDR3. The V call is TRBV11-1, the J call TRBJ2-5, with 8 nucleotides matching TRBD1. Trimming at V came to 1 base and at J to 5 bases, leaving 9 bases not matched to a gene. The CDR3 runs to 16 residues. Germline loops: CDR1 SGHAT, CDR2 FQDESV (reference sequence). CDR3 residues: CASSLGQGANMETQYF. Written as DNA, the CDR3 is TGTGCCAGCAGCTTAGGGCAGGGGGCTAATATGGAGACCCAGTACTTC.

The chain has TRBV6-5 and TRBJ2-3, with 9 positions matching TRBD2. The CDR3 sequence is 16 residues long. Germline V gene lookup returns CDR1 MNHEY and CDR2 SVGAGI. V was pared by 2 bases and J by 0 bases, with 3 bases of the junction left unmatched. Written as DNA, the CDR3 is TGTGCCAGCAGTTACCGAGCGGGGGGAAGCACAGATACGCAGTATTTT. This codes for CASSYRAGGSTDTQYF.

CDR3: CASSRGGSLHNEQFF. The CDR3 nucleotides read TGTGCCAGCAGCCGGGGGGGGTCCCTCCACAATGAGCAGTTCTTC. The V call is TRBV7-2, the J call TRBJ2-1; 8 bases are shared with TRBD2. Germline V CDR1 and CDR2: SGHTA, FQGNSA. The CDR3 has 15 amino acids. Trimming at V came to 5 bases and at J to 5 bases, leaving 8 bases not matched to a gene.

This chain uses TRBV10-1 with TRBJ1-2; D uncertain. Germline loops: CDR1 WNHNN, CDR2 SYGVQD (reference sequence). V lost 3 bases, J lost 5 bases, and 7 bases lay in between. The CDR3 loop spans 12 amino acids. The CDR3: CASSDYQYGYTF. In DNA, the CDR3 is TGCGCCAGCAGTGATTATCAGTATGGCTACACCTTC.

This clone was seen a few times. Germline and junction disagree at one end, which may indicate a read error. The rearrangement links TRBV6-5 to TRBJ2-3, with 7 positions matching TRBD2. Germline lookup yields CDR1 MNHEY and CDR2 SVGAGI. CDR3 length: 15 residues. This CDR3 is CASSRTSGGGLGLSF. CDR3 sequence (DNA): TGTGCCAGCAGTCGCACTAGTGGGGGAGGGTTGGGCTTGAGTTTT.

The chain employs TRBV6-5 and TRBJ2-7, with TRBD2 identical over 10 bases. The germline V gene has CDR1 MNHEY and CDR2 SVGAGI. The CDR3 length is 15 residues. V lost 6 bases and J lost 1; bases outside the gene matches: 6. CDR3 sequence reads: CASSTVAGGSYEQYF. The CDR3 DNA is TGTGCCAGCAGCACCGTAGCGGGGGGTTCCTACGAGCAGTACTTC.

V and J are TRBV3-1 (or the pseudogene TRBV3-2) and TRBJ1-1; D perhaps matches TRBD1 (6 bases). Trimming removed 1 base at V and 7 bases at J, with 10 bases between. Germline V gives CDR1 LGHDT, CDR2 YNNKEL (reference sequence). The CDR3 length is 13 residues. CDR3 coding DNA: TGTGCCAGCAGCCAAGGGACAGCCGGTGAAGCTTTCTTT. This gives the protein CASSQGTAGEAFF.

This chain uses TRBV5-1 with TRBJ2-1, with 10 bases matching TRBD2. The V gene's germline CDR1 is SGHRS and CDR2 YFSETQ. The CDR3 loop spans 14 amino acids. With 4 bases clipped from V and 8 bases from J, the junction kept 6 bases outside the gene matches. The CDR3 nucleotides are TGCGCCAGCAGCACCGGACTAGCGGTCTATGAGCAGTTCTTC. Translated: CASSTGLAVYEQFF.

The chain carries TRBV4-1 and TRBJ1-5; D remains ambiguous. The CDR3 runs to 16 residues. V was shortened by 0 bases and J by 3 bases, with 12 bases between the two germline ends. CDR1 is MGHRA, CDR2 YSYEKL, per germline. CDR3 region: CASSQESAANNQPQHF. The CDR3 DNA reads TGCGCCAGCAGCCAAGAATCAGCAGCGAACAATCAGCCCCAGCATTTT.

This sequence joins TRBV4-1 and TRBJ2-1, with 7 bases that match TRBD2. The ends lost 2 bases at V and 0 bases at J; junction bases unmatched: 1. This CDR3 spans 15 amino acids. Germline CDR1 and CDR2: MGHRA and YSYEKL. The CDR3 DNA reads TGCGCCAGCAGCCAAAGCGGGGACTCCTACAATGAGCAGTTCTTC. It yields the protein CASSQSGDSYNEQFF.

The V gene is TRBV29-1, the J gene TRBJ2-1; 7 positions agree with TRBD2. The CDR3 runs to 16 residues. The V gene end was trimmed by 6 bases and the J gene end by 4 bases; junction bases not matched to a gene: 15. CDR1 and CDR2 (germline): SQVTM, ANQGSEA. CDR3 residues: CSVGIKGAGRYNEQFF. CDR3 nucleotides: TGCAGCGTCGGGATTAAGGGAGCGGGGCGGTACAATGAGCAGTTCTTC.

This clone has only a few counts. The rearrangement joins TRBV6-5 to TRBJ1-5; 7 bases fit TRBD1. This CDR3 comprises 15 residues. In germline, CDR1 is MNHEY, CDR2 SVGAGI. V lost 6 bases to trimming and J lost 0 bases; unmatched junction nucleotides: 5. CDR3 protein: CASRPQGGSNQPQHF. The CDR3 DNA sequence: TGTGCCAGCAGGCCTCAGGGGGGTAGCAATCAGCCCCAGCATTTT.

The CDR3 is CAWSQSTDTQYF. Here the CDR3 DNA reads TGTGCCTGGAGTCAGTCCACAGATACGCAGTATTTT. The J gene is TRBJ2-3, the V gene TRBV30; D ambiguous. Germline CDR1 GTSNPN, CDR2 SVGIG (reference sequence). CDR3 length: 12 amino acids. The V end was cut by 2 bases, the J end by 2 bases, with 5 bases between.

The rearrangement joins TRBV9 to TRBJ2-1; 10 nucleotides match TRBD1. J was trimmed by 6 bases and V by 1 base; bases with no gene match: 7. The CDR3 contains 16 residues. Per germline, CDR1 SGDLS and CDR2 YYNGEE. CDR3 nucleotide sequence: TGTGCCAGCAGCGTATGGACAGGGGGTTTGGGCAATGAGCAGTTCTTC. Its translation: CASSVWTGGLGNEQFF.

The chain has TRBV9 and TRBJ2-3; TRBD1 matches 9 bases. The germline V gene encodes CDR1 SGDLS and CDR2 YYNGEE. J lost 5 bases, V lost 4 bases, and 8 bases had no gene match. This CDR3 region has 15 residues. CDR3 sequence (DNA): TGTGCCAGCAGCTCCACACAGGGGGCTGGAGATACGCAGTATTTT. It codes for CASSSTQGAGDTQYF.